This TCR beta chain originates from a study of blood T cell repertoires in COVID-19. Overall study: COVID-19 samples collected from the United States, Italy and Spain covered acute and convalescent phases.

Authors' data handling: Estimation of nucleated cell counts relied on the amplification of reference gene primers. Using immunoSEQ multiplex PCR, the repertoire was profiled, and TCRdb retains in-frame clones only, with some absent. D and trimming come from the DNA, and the V and J calls and clone size come from that table. This sample has some 170,000 clones; around 80% occur once, and the top ten carry 13% to 15%. CDR1 is LNHDA, CDR2 SQIVND, per germline (reference sequence). The V and J ends lost 5 bases and 0 bases respectively, with 8 bases between them. The CDR3 contains 14 residues. The sample taken for sequencing was PBMCs or T cells enriched from blood (not recorded which). This chain joins TRBV19 and TRBJ1-5; possible D gene TRBD1, 6 bases. The receptor was isolated from a man in his fifties who had recovered from COVID-19. The DNA for the CDR3 is TGTGCCAGTAGTCGGACAGATAGCAATCAGCCCCAGCATTTT. Its protein is CASSRTDSNQPQHF.